This T cell receptor beta chain was documented in a study of a mutant IDH1 vaccine in newly diagnosed glioma. Noted time point: week 23, last vaccination. Vaccination used 300 ug of mutant IDH1 20-mer peptide per dose, with topical imiquimod. Generated by immunoSEQ multiplex PCR, the TCRdb table keeps only in-frame clones and is missing some. The sample yields 60,000 to 85,000 clones, around 85% seen once. This clone was seen a few times. The antigen is unknown. Germline CDR1 SGHNT, CDR2 YYREEE (reference sequence). V trimming: 4 bases; J trimming: 6 bases; junction bases outside the gene matches: 10. The CDR3 extends over 14 amino acids.

This receptor was obtained from a woman aged 50 to 65 with glioma. The material sequenced was PBMCs, taken from a glioma patient whose treatment included an IDH1 peptide vaccine. This chain connects TRBV5-4 to TRBJ2-7; 7 bases align to TRBD2. CDR3 in amino acids: CASSPRTREGEQYF. CDR3 nucleotides: TGTGCCAGCAGCCCCCGGACTAGAGAAGGCGAGCAGTACTTC.